This TCR beta chain stems from a study of shared clonotypes between healthy human individuals. About the research overall: CD8 memory received one plate per donor, CD8 naive two, CD4 memory three and CD4 naive three. Findings of the study overall: Generation probabilities of non-shared clonotypes were lower (relative to those shared by all four donors). Across several donors, naive CD4 shared roughly 5.1%, naive CD8 3% to 3.5%, memory CD4 about 2.4%, memory CD8 0.4% to 0.5%.

Samples underwent the assay at deep level. Sequencing used immunoSEQ multiplex PCR; TCRdb keeps in-frame clones, though not all of them. Among fewer than 800,000 clones listed, about 92% were seen once. The ends were cut back, 5 bases at V and 5 bases at J, with 11 bases in the middle. This CDR3 has 13 residues. In germline, CDR1 is SEHNR, CDR2 FQNEAQ (reference sequence). Naive CD8 cells lacked CD45RO and underwent positive selection for CCR7, leaving out terminally differentiated effector memory CD45RA+ cells. Remarks on this clone: Its antigen is as yet unknown.

This clonotype originated in a man between 25 and 39 years old in good health. The rearrangement uses TRBV7-9 and TRBJ2-3; D perhaps matches TRBD2 (5 bases). The source material was naive CD8+ T cells sorted from blood. CDR3 DNA: TGTGCCAGCAGCCCTAGCTCGTTAGATACGCAGTATTTT. It encodes CASSPSSLDTQYF.